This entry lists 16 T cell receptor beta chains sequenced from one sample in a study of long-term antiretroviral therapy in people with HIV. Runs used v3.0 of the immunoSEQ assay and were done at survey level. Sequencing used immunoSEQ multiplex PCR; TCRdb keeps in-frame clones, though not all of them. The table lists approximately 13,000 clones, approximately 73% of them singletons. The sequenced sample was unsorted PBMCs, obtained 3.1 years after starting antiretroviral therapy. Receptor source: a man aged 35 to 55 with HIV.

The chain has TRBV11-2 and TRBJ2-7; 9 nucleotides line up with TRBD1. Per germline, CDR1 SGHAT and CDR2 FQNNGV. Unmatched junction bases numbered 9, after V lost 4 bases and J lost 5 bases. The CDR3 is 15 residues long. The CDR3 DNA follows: TGTGCCAGCAGCTACGGGAGGACAGGGGTCCACGAGCAGTACTTC. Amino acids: CASSYGRTGVHEQYF.

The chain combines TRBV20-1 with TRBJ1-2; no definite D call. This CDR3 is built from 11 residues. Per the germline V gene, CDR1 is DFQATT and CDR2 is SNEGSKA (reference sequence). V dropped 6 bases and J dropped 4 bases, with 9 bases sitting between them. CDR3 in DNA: TGCAGTGCCGGGCTTAGCTATGGCTACACCTTC. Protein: CSAGLSYGYTF.

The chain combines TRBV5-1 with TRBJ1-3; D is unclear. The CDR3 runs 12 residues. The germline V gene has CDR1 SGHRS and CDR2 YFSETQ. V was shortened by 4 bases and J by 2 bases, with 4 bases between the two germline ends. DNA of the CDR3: TGCGCCAGCAGCCCCCCTGGAAACACCATATATTTT. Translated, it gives CASSPPGNTIYF. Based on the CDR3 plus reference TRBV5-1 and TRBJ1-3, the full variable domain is KAGVTQTPRYLIKTRGQQVTLSCSPISGHRSVSWYQQTPGQGLQFLFEYFSETQRNKGNFPGRFSGRQFSNSRSEMNVSTLELGDSALYLCASSPPGNTIYFGEGSWLTVV.

DNA of the CDR3: TGTGCCAGCACCTCAGGCGGGACTAGCGGTAACAATGAGCAGTTCTTC. Translation: CASTSGGTSGNNEQFF. The chain combines TRBV11-3 with TRBJ2-1; 11 bases align to TRBD2. The CDR3 is 16 residues long. Germline CDR1 is SGHNT and CDR2 is YENEEA. V lost 7 bases to trimming and J lost 5 bases; unmatched junction nucleotides: 10.

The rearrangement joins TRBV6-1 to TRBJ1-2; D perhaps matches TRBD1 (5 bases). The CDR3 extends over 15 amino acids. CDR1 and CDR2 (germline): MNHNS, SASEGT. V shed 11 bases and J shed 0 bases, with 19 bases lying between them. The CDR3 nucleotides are TGTGCCGCCAGCCCGTCGGGGCTTACTAACTATGGCTACACCTTC. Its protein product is CAASPSGLTNYGYTF.

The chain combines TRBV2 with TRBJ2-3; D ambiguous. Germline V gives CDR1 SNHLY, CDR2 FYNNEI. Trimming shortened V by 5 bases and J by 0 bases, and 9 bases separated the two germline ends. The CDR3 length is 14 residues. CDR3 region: CASSRHASTDTQYF. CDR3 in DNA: TGTGCCAGCAGTCGGCATGCCAGCACAGATACGCAGTATTTT.

The CDR3 DNA reads TGCGCCAGCAGCTCGCAGGGGGCGGAAGGCACTGAAGCTTTCTTT. Amino acids: CASSSQGAEGTEAFF. The chain joins TRBV5-1 to TRBJ1-1; 8 positions agree with TRBD1. CDR3 length: 15 residues. CDR1 is SGHRS and CDR2 is YFSETQ in the germline V gene. V dropped 3 bases and J dropped 4; count of bases not matched to a gene: 8. The entire variable domain, with the rest obtained from reference TRBV5-1 and TRBJ1-1, is as follows: KAGVTQTPRYLIKTRGQQVTLSCSPISGHRSVSWYQQTPGQGLQFLFEYFSETQRNKGNFPGRFSGRQFSNSRSEMNVSTLELGDSALYLCASSSQGAEGTEAFFGQGTRLTVV.

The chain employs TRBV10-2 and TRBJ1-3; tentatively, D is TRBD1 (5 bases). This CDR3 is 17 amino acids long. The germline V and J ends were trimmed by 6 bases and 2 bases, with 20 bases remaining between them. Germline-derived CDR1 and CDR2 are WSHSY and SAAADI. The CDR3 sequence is CASRDSQQGSPGNTIYF. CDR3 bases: TGCGCCAGCAGGGACTCTCAGCAGGGATCACCTGGAAACACCATATATTTT.

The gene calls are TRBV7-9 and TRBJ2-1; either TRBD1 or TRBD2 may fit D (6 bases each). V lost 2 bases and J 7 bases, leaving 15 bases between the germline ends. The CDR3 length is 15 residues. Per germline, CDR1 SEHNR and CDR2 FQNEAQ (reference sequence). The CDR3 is CASSLYGGSGNEQFF. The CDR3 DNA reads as TGTGCCAGCAGCTTATACGGGGGCTCTGGAAATGAGCAGTTCTTC.

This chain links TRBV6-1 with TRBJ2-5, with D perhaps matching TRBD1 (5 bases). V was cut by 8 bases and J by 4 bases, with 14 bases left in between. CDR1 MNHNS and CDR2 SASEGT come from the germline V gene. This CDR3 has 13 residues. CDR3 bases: TGTGCCAGCGCCTATGACAGTCCAGAGACCCAGTACTTC. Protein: CASAYDSPETQYF.

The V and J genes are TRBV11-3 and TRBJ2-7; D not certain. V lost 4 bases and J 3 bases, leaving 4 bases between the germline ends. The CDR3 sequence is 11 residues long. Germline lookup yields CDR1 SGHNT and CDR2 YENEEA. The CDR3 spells CASSSYYEQYF. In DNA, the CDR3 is TGTGCCAGCAGCTCTTACTACGAGCAGTACTTC.

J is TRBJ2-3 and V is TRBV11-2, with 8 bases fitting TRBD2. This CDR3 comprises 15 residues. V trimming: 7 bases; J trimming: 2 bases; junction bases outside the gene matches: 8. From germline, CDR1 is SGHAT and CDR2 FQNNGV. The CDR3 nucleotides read TGTGCCAGCACCCGGGGGGGACTTCTCACAGATACGCAGTATTTT. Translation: CASTRGGLLTDTQYF.

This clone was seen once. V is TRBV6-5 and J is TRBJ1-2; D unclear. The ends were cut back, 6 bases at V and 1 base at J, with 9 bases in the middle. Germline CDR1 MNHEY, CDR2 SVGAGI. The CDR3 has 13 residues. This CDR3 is CASRLRGNYGYTF. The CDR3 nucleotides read TGTGCCAGCAGGCTCCGGGGTAACTATGGCTACACCTTC.

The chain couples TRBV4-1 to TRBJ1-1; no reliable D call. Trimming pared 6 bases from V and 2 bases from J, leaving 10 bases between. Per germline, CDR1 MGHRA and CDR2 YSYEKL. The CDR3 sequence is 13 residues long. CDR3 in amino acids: CASRRGLNTEAFF. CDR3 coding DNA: TGCGCCAGCAGACGCGGGTTAAACACTGAAGCTTTCTTT.

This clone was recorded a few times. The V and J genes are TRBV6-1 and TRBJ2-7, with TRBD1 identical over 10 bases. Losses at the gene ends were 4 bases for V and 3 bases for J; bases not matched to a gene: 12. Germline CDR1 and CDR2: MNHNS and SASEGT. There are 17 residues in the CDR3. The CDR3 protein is CASSGPGTGAYGYEQYF. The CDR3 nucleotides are TGTGCCAGCAGTGGGCCTGGGACAGGGGCTTATGGCTACGAGCAGTACTTC.

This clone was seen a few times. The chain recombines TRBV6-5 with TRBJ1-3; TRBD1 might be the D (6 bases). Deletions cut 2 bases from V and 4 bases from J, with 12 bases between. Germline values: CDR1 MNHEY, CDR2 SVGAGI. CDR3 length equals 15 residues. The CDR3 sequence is CASSYDGGPGNTIYF. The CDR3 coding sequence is TGTGCCAGCAGTTACGACGGGGGGCCCGGAAACACCATATATTTT.